Detailed here is one TCR beta chain. It lacks a known antigen. No much larger clone exists at a distance of one base, and base qualities are not known. Other DNA sequences in this sample translate to the same CDR3. During the collection period, no immune events, such as infections, were documented for the healthy donors. Healthy-donor blood repertoires served as a training cohort to calibrate time-dependent variance in a beta-binomial model of T-cell clone differential abundance. The training cohort comprised roughly 10 healthy donors, 3 female and 7 male. On average the donors were about 40 years old, and their ages spanned roughly 25 to 65 years. Whole blood was collected from each healthy donor at three time points spaced 2 to 3 weeks apart and obtained from a commercial supplier. Genomic DNA was extracted from unsorted whole blood for immunosequencing. The data were obtained in a study of identifying expanded T cells in peripheral blood (dated by TCRdb to between 2018 and 2020). Concerning the study at large: Four technical replicates, made by sequencing separate aliquots from the same pool of genomic DNA, were compared pairwise.

TCRbeta CDR3 regions were profiled by bias-controlled multiplex PCR amplification of genomic DNA with the immunoSEQ Assay. From the authors' description of their analysis: The absolute abundance of each unique TCRbeta CDR3 region was quantified after sequences were collapsed and filtered. Two models were used to test differential abundance: a binomial model (Fisher-equivalent) and a beta-binomial model that adds time-dependent variance fitted from healthy donors. Any clone with fewer than 5 combined templates was excluded, and a clone was called differentially abundant if its Benjamini-Hochberg FDR was below 0.01. The form v = (b*log(k)+a)^2 was used to model beta-binomial variance as a function of total template count across the two samples. TCRdb retrieved this table from immuneACCESS and kept in-frame rearrangements only. Not all clones are present; in checked studies, unresolved V genes account for under half, and no reason is known for the remainder. The V and J calls and clone size are taken from that table; D and trimming were inferred from the DNA. This sample holds under 100,000 clones; 80% to 90% were observed only once. The biggest ten clones account for roughly 7.7% of the sample.

General findings and caveats noted by the study authors: Variance in clone template counts between roughly two-week samples significantly increased with total template count across all healthy donors. It was expected by the authors that biological variance in healthy repertoires might increase further over much longer intervals, such as months to years. The beta-binomial model significantly reduced the number of clones called differentially abundant and the false-positive rate across all healthy-donor time intervals. The binomial model flagged around 1.2 differentially abundant clones between technical replicates but about 16 over approximately 2 weeks and over 18 over roughly 4 weeks.

CDR1 SGHRS and CDR2 YFSETQ were looked up in the germline V gene. The CDR3 runs 14 amino acids, cysteine and phenylalanine included. Only the CDR3 region is kept as DNA, spanning 42 bases read in frame from base 1. The germline V and J ends show losses of 3 bases and 5 bases respectively, and no gene match explains 4 bases of the junction. The sequence is built from TRBV5-1 and TRBJ2-1; 8 bases in the junction line up with TRBD1. The sequenced material came from blood. This TCR was recovered from a person aged 18-70 years in good health. The DNA sequence is as follows: TGCGCCAGCAGCTCCGGACAGGGCAACAATGAGCAGTTCTTC. This sequence encodes CASSSGQGNNEQFF.